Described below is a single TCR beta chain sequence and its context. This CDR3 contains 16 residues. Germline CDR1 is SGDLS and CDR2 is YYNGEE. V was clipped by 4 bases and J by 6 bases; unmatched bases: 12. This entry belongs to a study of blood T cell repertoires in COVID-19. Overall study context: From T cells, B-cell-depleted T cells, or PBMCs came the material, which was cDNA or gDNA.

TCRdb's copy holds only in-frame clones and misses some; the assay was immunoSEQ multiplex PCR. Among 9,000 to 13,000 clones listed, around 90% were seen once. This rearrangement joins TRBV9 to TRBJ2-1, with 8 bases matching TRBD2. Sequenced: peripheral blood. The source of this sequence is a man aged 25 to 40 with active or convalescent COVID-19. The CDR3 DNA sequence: TGTGCCAGCAGCCCCCCCGGGGGGGACAAGTTCAATGAGCAGTTCTTC. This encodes CASSPPGGDKFNEQFF.